This is a list of T cell receptor beta chains from one sample in a study of T cell repertoires in cytomegalovirus infection. Via MiXCR, TCRdb re-called the reads, giving one row per CDR3 protein. Of 200,000 or so distinct CDR3 sequences in the sample, about 28% are singletons; the top ten hold just over 30%. Sequenced sample: PBMCs. The receptors derive from a human donor in good health (CMV status not recorded). Some clones in this sample may be carry-over from other donors' samples. The CDR3 runs from the conserved cysteine through the conserved F or W. D genes are given only for firm matches. A clone size is listed for some rows: how often the clone was seen (once, few, many), or a class if it is expanded.

clone size	D gene	V gene	J gene	CDR3 DNA	CDR3 protein
NA	NA	TRBV23-1	TRBJ1-1	TGCGCCAGCAGTCTAGGGAGAGGAGAAGCTTTCTTT	CASSLGRGEAFF
few	NA	TRBV12-3/TRBV12-4	TRBJ1-2	TGTGCCAGCAGTTCTTCCGTCAGGGAAGTCTATGGCTACACCTTC	CASSSSVREVYGYTF
NA	TRBD1	TRBV7-2	TRBJ1-1	TGTGCCAGCAGCCCACGACAGGGGATTCCCGCGGCTTTCTTT	CASSPRQGIPAAFF
NA	NA	TRBV10-3	TRBJ1-1	TGTGCCATCAGGAAGGGGCCCGCACTGAGCACTGAAGCTTTCTTT	CAIRKGPALSTEAFF
NA	TRBD1	TRBV6-5	TRBJ1-1	TGTGCCAGCAGTTGGACAGGGGGTGGCGGTCTGGACACTGAAGCTTTCTTT	CASSWTGGGGLDTEAFF
many	NA	TRBV7-9	TRBJ1-3	TGTGCCAGCACCTCAGGGGACTCTGGAAACACCATATATTTT	CASTSGDSGNTIYF
few	NA	TRBV2	TRBJ1-5	TGTGCCAGCAAGGATGTAAGCAATCAGCCCCAGCATTTT	CASKDVSNQPQHF
NA	TRBD1	TRBV11-2	TRBJ2-1	TGTGCCAGCAGTCCTGGACAGGCCTCCTACAATGAGCAGTTCTTC	CASSPGQASYNEQFF
few	NA	TRBV5-6	TRBJ2-6	TGTGCCAGCAGCTTGGGACACTTCATCTCTGGGGCCAACGTCCTGACTTTC	CASSLGHFISGANVLTF
few	NA	TRBV7-9	TRBJ1-2	TGTGCCAGCAGCTCAGAAGTTAACTATGGCTACACCTTC	CASSSEVNYGYTF
few	NA	TRBV10-3	TRBJ1-1	TGTGCCATCAGTGAGCGTCAGTCTGGCCCGAACACTGAAGCTTTCTTT	CAISERQSGPNTEAFF